The clone carrying this TCR beta chain was counted only a few times. Trimming removed 1 base at V and 5 bases at J, with 21 bases between. The CDR3 is 18 amino acids. From germline, CDR1 is LGHNT and CDR2 FRNRAP. The data were taken from a study of T cell responses to AZD1222 COVID-19 vaccine. TCRdb keeps only in-frame clones here, not all; method: immunoSEQ multiplex PCR. The sample has roughly 33,000 clones, more than 75% seen once. This TCR came from an adult who received the AZD1222 COVID-19 vaccine. Sequences were derived from peripheral blood, sampled 28 days after the second AZD1222 dose. The chain carries TRBV12-5 and TRBJ2-1; D may be TRBD2 (6 bases). The CDR3 DNA reads as TGTGCTAGTGGTTTGGGGACCTCCCCGGGACGGGGGAACAATGAGCAGTTCTTC. This encodes CASGLGTSPGRGNNEQFF.